Sequencing of this TCR beta chain was carried out in a study of shared clonotypes between healthy human individuals. Negatively enriched CD4+ T cells were divided by CD45RA into naive and memory. Per the germline V gene, CDR1 is SGHAT and CDR2 is FQNNGV. The CDR3 runs to 14 residues. TCRdb's table, derived via immunoSEQ multiplex PCR, lists solely in-frame clones and lacks some. The table includes about 2.4 million clones, 80% to 95% detected once. Comment on this clone: The junction departs from the called germline gene at one end, perhaps through a read error.

The clonotype was recovered from a man between 18 and 29 years old in good health. Some clones in this sample may be carry-over from other donors' samples. Sequenced material: naive CD4+ T cells from PBMCs. The subset denotes: CD45RA+ positively selected. The chain recombines TRBV11-2 with TRBJ1-4; 8 bases agree with TRBD1. This CDR3 is CASSLGVRDRFSIF. CDR3 bases: TGTGCCAGCAGCCTTGGGGTCCGGGACAGGTTCTCGATTTTT.